This T cell receptor (beta chain) was sequenced for a study of shared clonotypes between healthy human individuals. Study-level points and caveats: What limited the represented genetic and exposure-history diversity was the small number of donors. Clonotypes shared by all four sorted-subset donors had higher generation probabilities than non-shared clonotypes.

As handled by the study authors: Filtering was not the same, since immunoSEQ gave junction-only sequences without quality scores. Data came from immunoSEQ multiplex PCR; TCRdb stores just in-frame clones and leaves some out. The V and J calls and clone size come from that table; D and trimming were worked out from the DNA. Here the sample spans around 2,000,000 clones, about 95% being singletons. About this clone: The antigen remains unidentified.

Terminally differentiated effector memory CD45RA+ cells were left out of the naive CD8 fraction, which was CD45RO-negative and positively selected for CCR7. Healthy HIV-negative adults with no recent acute infections or vaccinations were recruited as donors. V shed 2 bases, J shed 2 bases, and the junction held 11 bases outside the gene matches. Germline CDR1 reads GTSNPN; CDR2 reads SVGIG (reference sequence). CDR3 size: 16 residues. The clonotype comes from a man younger than 35 in good health. This chain connects TRBV30 to TRBJ2-7, with TRBD1 identical over 8 bases. The sequencing sample was made of naive CD8+ T cells sorted from blood. CDR3 region: CAWSTTRQDRAYEQYF. The DNA for the CDR3 is TGTGCCTGGAGTACCACACGGCAGGACAGGGCCTACGAGCAGTACTTC.